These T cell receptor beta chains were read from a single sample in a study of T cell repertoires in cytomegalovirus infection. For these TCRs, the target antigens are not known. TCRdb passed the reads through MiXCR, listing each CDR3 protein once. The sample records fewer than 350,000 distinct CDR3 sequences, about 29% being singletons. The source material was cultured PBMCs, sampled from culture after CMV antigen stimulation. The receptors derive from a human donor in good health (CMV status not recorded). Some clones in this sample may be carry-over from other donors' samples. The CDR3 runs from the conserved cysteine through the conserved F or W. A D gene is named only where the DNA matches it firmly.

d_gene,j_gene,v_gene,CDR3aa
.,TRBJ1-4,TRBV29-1,CSVDDGVTEKLFF
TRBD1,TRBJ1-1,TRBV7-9,CASSLGDRLRTEAFF
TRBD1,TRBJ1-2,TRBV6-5,CASSMYTGGPALYGYTF
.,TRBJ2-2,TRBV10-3,CAIGRGQNTGELFF
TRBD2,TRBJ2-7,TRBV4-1,CASSQTTSGRASEQYF
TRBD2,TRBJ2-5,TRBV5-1,CASRTGGGETQYF
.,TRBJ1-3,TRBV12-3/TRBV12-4,CASSFYTIYSGNTIYF
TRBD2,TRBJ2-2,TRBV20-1,CSAIFSGSPSGELFF
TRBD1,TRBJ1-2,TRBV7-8,CASSNRDRESGYTF
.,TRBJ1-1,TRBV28,CASRQNGPNTEAFF
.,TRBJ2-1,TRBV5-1,CASSAGGSYNEQFF
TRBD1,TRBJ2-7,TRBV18,CASSQGAVYEQYF
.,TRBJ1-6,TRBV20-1,CSARDTGSRNSPLHF
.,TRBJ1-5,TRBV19,CASSIGQANQPQHF
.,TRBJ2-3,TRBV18,CASSPRGRPTDTQYF